Here is one TCR beta chain with its context. This sample is drawn from a study of blood T cell repertoires in COVID-19. Background on the study: Specimens from acute and convalescent COVID-19 originated in the United States, Italy and Spain.

CDR1 MNHEY and CDR2 SVGAGI come from the germline V gene. Trimming stripped 6 bases from V and 0 bases from J, with 9 bases between. CDR3 length: 14 amino acids. Per the original methods: Amplification of reference gene primers provided the estimated nucleated cell counts. TCRdb keeps only in-frame clones here, not all; method: immunoSEQ multiplex PCR. The DNA gave D and trimming, while V, J and clone size come from that table. The sample has 150,000 to 200,000 clones, just under 80% seen once; the top ten hold approximately 3%. Material for sequencing was peripheral blood. The rearrangement uses TRBV6-5 and TRBJ1-5; D gene uncertain. The sequence came from a woman of 80 years or more with active or convalescent COVID-19. CDR3 coding DNA: TGTGCCAGCAGGGCCCTTTATAGCAATCAGCCCCAGCATTTT. Amino acids: CASRALYSNQPQHF.